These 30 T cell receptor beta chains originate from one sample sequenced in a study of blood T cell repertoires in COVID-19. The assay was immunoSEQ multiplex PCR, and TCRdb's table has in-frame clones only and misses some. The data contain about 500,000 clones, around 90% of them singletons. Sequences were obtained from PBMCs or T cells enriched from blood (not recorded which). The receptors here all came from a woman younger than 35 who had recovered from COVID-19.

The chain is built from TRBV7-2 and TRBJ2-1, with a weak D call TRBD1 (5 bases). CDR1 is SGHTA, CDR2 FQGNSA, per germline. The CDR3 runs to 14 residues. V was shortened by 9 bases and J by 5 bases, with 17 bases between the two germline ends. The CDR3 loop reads CASQLILGDNEQFF. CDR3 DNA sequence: TGTGCCAGTCAGCTTATTCTAGGGGACAATGAGCAGTTCTTC.

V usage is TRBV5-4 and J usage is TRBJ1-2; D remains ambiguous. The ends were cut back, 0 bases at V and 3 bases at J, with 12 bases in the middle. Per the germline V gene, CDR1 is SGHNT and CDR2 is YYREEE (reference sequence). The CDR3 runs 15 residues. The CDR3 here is CASSLEAGMDYGYTF. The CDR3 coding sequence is TGTGCCAGCAGCTTGGAGGCGGGTATGGACTATGGCTACACCTTC.

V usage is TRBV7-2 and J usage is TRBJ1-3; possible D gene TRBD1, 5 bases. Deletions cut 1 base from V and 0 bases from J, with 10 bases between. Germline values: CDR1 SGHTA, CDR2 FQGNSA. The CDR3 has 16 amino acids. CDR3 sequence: CASSLEGPNSGNTIYF. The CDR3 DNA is TGTGCCAGCAGCTTAGAGGGGCCTAACTCTGGAAACACCATATATTTT. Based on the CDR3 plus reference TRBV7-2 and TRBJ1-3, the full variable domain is GAGVSQSPSNKVTEKGKDVELRCDPISGHTALYWYRQSLGQGLEFLIYFQGNSAPDKSGLPSDRFSAERTGGSVSTLTIQRTQQEDSAVYLCASSLEGPNSGNTIYFGEGSWLTVV.

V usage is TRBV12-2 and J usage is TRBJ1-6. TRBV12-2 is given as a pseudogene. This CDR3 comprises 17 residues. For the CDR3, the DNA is TGTGCAAGTCGCTTTTTTCGGGGGGGGGCACGTAATTCACCCCTCCACTTT. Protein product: CASRFFRGGARNSPLHF.

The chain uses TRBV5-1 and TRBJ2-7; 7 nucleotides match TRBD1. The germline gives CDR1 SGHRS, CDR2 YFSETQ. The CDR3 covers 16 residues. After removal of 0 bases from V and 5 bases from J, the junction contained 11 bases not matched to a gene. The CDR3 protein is CASSLEVSRGKDEQYF. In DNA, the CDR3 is TGCGCCAGCAGCTTGGAGGTCAGCAGGGGGAAGGACGAGCAGTACTTC. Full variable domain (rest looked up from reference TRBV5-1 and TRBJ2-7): KAGVTQTPRYLIKTRGQQVTLSCSPISGHRSVSWYQQTPGQGLQFLFEYFSETQRNKGNFPGRFSGRQFSNSRSEMNVSTLELGDSALYLCASSLEVSRGKDEQYFGPGTRLTVT.

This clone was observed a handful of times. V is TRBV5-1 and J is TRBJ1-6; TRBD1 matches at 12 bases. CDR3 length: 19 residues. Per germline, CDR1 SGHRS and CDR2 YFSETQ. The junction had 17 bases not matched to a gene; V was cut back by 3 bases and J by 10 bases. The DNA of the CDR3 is TGCGCCAGCAGCTCGTCCGGGACAGGGGGCGCATGGCCGAGGTCACCCCTCCACTTT. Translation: CASSSSGTGGAWPRSPLHF.

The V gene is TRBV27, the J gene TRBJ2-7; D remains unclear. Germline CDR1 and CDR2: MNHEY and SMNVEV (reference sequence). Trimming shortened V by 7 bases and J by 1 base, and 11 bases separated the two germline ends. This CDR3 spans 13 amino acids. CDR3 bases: TGTGCCAGCAAGTCGGCCGGGTCCTACGAGCAGTACTTC. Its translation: CASKSAGSYEQYF.

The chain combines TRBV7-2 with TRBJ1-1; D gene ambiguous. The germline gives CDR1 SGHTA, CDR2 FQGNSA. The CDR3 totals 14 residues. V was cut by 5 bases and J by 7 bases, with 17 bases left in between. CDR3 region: CASSPNPGYGEAFF. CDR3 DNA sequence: TGTGCCAGCAGCCCGAATCCAGGTTACGGTGAAGCTTTCTTT. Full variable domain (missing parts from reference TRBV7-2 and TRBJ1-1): GAGVSQSPSNKVTEKGKDVELRCDPISGHTALYWYRQSLGQGLEFLIYFQGNSAPDKSGLPSDRFSAERTGGSVSTLTIQRTQQEDSAVYLCASSPNPGYGEAFFGQGTRLTVV.

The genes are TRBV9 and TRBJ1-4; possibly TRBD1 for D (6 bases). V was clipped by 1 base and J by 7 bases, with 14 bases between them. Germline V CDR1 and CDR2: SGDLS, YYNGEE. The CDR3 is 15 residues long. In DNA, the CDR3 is TGTGCCAGCAGCGTATCAGGGGCTTTAGGTGAAAAACTGTTTTTT. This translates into CASSVSGALGEKLFF.

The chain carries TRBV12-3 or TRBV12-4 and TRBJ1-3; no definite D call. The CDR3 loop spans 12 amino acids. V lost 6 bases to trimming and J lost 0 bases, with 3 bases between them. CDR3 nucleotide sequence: TGTGCCAGCAGCTTCTCTGGAAACACCATATATTTT. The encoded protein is CASSFSGNTIYF.

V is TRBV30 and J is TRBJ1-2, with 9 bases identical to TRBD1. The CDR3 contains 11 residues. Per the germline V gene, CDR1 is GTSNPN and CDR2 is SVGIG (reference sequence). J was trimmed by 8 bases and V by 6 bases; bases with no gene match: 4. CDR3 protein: CACTTGGGYTF. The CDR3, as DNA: TGTGCCTGCACGACAGGGGGAGGCTACACCTTC.

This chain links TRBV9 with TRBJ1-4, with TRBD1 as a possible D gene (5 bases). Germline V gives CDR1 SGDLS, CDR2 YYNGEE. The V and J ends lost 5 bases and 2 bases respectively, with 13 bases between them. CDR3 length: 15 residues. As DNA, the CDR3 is TGTGCCAGCAGTCGGCAGGGATTGACTAATGAAAAACTGTTTTTT. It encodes CASSRQGLTNEKLFF.

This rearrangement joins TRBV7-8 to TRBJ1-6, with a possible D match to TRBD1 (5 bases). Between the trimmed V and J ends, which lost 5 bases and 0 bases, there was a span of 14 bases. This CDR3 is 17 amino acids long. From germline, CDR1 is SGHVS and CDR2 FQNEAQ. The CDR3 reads CASSPAGSSSYNSPLHF. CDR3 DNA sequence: TGTGCCAGCAGCCCCGCAGGGTCCAGCTCCTATAATTCACCCCTCCACTTT.

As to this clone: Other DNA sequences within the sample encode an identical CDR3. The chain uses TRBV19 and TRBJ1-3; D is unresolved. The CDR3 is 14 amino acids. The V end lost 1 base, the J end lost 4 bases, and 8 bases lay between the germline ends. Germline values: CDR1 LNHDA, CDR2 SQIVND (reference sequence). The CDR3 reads CASSIGQGGNTIYF. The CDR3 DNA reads TGTGCCAGTAGTATAGGACAAGGAGGAAACACCATATATTTT.

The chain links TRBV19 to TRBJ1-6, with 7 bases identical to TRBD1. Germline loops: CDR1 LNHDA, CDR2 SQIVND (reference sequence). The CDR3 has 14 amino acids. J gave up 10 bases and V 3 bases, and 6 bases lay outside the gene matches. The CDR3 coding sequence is TGTGCCAGTAGTATGATGAACAGGGGATCACCCCTCCACTTT. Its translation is CASSMMNRGSPLHF.

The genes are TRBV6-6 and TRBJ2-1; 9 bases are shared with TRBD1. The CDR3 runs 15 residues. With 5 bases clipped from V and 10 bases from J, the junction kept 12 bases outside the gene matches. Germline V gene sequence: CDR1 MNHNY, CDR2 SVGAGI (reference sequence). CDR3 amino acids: CASSDTGQGPGEQFF. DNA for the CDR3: TGTGCCAGCAGTGATACGGGACAGGGCCCCGGGGAGCAGTTCTTC.

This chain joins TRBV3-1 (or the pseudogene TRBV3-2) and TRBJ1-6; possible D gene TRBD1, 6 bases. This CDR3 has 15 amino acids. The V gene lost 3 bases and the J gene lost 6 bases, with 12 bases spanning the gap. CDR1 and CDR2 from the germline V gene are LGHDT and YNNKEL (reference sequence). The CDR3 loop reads CASSQIRGPNSPLHF. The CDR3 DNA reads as TGTGCCAGCAGCCAGATCAGGGGCCCTAATTCACCCCTCCACTTT.

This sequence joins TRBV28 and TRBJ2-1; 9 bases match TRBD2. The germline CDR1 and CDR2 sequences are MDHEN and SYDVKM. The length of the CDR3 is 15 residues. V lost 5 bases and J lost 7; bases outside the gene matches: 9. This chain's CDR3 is CASSTPSGAFNEQFF. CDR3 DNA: TGTGCCAGCAGTACGCCTAGCGGGGCCTTTAATGAGCAGTTCTTC.

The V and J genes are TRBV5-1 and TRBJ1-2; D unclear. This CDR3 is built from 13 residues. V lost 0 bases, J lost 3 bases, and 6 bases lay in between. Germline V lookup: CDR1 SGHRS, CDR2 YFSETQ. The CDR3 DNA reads TGCGCCAGCAGCTTGGTGGCGGACTATGGCTACACCTTC. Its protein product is CASSLVADYGYTF.

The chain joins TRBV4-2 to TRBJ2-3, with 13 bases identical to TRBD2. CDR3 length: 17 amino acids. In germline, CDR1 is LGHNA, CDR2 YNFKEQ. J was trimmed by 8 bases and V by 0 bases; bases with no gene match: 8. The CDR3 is CASSQDRTSGGGSTQYF. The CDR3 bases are TGTGCCAGCAGCCAAGATCGGACTAGCGGGGGTGGGAGTACGCAGTATTTT.

In DNA form, the CDR3 reads TGTGCCTGGAGTGGGACAGGGTTTGGCTACGAGCAGTACTTC. Its translation: CAWSGTGFGYEQYF. The chain links TRBV30 to TRBJ2-7; 8 nucleotides match TRBD1. This CDR3 spans 14 amino acids. V was pared by 1 base and J by 3 bases, with 5 bases of the junction left unmatched. Germline V gene data show CDR1 as GTSNPN and CDR2 as SVGIG (reference sequence).

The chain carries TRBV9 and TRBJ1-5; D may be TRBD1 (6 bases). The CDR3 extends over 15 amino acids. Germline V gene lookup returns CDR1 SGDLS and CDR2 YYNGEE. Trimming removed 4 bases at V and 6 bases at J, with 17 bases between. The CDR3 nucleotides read TGTGCCAGCAGCTCAGAGGGGGGGGCCAGTCAGCCCCAGCATTTT. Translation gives CASSSEGGASQPQHF.

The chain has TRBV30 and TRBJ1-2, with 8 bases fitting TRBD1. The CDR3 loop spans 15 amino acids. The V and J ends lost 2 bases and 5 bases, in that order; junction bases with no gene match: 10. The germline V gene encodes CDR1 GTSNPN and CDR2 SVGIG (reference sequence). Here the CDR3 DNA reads TGTGCCTGGAGTCCTGGGGTACAGGGGGAGTATGGCTACACCTTC. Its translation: CAWSPGVQGEYGYTF.

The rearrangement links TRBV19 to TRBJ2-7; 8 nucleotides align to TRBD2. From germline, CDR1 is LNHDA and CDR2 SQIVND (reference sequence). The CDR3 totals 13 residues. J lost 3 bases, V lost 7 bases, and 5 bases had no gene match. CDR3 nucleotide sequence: TGTGCCAGTAAGGGACTAGACGACTACGAGCAGTACTTC. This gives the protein CASKGLDDYEQYF.

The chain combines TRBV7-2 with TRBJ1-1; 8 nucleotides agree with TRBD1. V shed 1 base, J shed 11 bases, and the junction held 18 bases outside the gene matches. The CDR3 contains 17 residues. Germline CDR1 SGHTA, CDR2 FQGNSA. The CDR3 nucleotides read TGTGCCAGCAGCTTAGATCTGGAGGCAGGGGGCGCTTCCGGCGCTTTCTTT. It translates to CASSLDLEAGGASGAFF.

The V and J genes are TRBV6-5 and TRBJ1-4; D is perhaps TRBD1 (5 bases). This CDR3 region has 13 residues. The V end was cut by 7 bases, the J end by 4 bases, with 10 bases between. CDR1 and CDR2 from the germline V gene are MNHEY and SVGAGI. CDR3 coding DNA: TGTGCCAGCATGAGGCAGGGTAATGAAAAACTGTTTTTT. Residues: CASMRQGNEKLFF.

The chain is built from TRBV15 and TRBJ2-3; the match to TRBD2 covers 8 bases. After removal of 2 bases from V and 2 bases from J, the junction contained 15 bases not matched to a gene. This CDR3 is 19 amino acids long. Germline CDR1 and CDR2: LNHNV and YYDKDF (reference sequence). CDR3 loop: CATSRYAPREGGTTDTQYF. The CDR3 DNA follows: TGTGCCACCAGCAGATATGCCCCTCGGGAGGGCGGAACCACAGATACGCAGTATTTT.

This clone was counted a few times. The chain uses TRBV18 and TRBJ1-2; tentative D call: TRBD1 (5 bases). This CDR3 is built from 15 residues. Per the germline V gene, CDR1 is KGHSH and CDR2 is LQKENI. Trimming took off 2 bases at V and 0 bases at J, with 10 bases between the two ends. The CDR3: CASSPTTASNYGYTF. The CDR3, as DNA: TGTGCCAGCTCACCAACGACAGCGTCTAACTATGGCTACACCTTC.

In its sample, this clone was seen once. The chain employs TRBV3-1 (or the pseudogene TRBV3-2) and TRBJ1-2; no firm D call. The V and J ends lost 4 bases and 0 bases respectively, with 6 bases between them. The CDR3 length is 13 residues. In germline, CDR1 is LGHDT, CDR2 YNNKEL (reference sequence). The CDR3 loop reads CASSPIPNYGYTF. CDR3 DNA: TGTGCCAGCAGCCCAATTCCTAACTATGGCTACACCTTC.

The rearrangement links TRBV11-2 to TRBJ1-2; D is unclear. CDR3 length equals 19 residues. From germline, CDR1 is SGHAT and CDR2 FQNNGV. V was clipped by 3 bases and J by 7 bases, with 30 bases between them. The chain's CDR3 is CASSLMGGFGLGSFAGYTF. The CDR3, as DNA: TGTGCCAGCAGCTTGATGGGTGGCTTTGGCCTTGGGAGTTTCGCTGGCTACACCTTC.